This T cell receptor (beta chain) emerged from a study of blood T cells in healthy people across ages. Study findings and constraints: A roughly linear age-dependent decrease characterized TCR beta diversity per million T cells. PBMC samples, being unsorted, prevented any conclusive comparison of naive and antigen-experienced cells.

This clonotype showed up many times. Its antigen remains unknown. The second PCR ran about 6 to 12 cycles with a sample-barcoded 5' primer and J-beta primers. TCRdb reanalysed the 5' RACE reads using MiXCR and keeps one entry per CDR3 protein. The top ten clones hold 7% to 9% of a sample with about 1.7 million distinct CDR3 sequences, 28% of them seen once. The germline CDR1 and CDR2 sequences are MGHDK and SYGVNS. The CDR3 consists of 12 residues. V was cut by 4 bases and J by 4 bases, with 6 bases left in between. The clonotype was recovered from a woman in her thirties in good health. The specimen sequenced was blood. The chain uses TRBV25-1 and TRBJ2-3; D uncertain. CDR3 in amino acids: CASSVTADTQYF. The CDR3 nucleotides are TGTGCCAGCAGTGTAACAGCAGATACGCAGTATTTT. Together with reference TRBV25-1 and TRBJ2-3, the CDR3 gives the full variable domain: EADIYQTPRYLVIGTGKKITLECSQTMGHDKMYWYQQDPGMELHLIHYSYGVNSTEKGDLSSESTVSRIRTEHFPLTLESARPSHTSQYLCASSVTADTQYFGPGTRLTVL.